The rows below give T cell receptor beta chains drawn from one sample of a study of OX40 agonist ivuxolimab in advanced cancers. The method was immunoSEQ multiplex PCR; TCRdb's version includes in-frame clones alone and lacks a portion of them. The repertoire holds 57,000 or so clones, with roughly 84% as singletons. Material: CD4+ or CD8+ T cells sorted from blood, obtained in a trial of the OX40 agonist ivuxolimab. These receptors were collected from an adult with an advanced solid tumor such as melanoma, head and neck, liver or kidney cancer. Each CDR3 is given with its conserved first and last residue. The D gene is left open where the match is weak. Expanded clones get a size class; other rows say once, few or many, or leave the size out.

size: .; D: .; J: TRBJ2-7; V: TRBV20-1; DNA: TGCAGTGCTAGAGACTTTGAGCAGTACTTC; CDR3: CSARDFEQYF
size: .; D: .; J: TRBJ2-3; V: TRBV18; DNA: TGTGCCAGCTCACGCGCTGGCAGGGCCACAGATACGCAGTATTTT; CDR3: CASSRAGRATDTQYF
size: .; D: TRBD2; J: TRBJ2-2; V: TRBV7-8; DNA: TGTGCCAGCAGCTTAGGATTAGCGGGGACCCACACCGGGGAGCTGTTTTTT; CDR3: CASSLGLAGTHTGELFF
size: .; D: TRBD1; J: TRBJ1-3; V: TRBV7-8; DNA: TGTGCCAGCAGCTTAGCCCCGGGACAGCCATCTGGAAACACCATATATTTT; CDR3: CASSLAPGQPSGNTIYF
size: .; D: .; J: TRBJ1-3; V: TRBV30; DNA: TGTGCCTGGAGGTTCTGGCAGCGAGGCCCGGGAAACACCATATATTTT; CDR3: CAWRFWQRGPGNTIYF
size: .; D: .; J: TRBJ1-1; V: TRBV19; DNA: TGTGCCAGTAGTATAGTAGACGGGATCACTGAAGCTTTCTTT; CDR3: CASSIVDGITEAFF
size: .; D: .; J: TRBJ2-7; V: TRBV10-2; DNA: TGCGCCAGCAAAGATGCACAGGGAATACTCGACGAGCAGTACTTC; CDR3: CASKDAQGILDEQYF
size: .; D: TRBD2; J: TRBJ2-3; V: TRBV19; DNA: TGTGCCAGTAGTAGCCCCGGGAGGGTTGATACGCAGTATTTT; CDR3: CASSSPGRVDTQYF
size: .; D: TRBD2; J: TRBJ2-5; V: TRBV7-9; DNA: TGTGCCAGCAGCCGCGGGGGGCGTGGGGAGACCCAGTACTTC; CDR3: CASSRGGRGETQYF
size: medium-sized; D: .; J: TRBJ1-5; V: TRBV15; DNA: TGTGCCACCAGCAGTGAGGGTGTCAATCAGCCCCAGCATTTT; CDR3: CATSSEGVNQPQHF
size: .; D: .; J: TRBJ2-3; V: TRBV7-3; DNA: TGTGCCAGCAGCCTCGAAGGGGCCACAGATACGCAGTATTTT; CDR3: CASSLEGATDTQYF
size: .; D: .; J: TRBJ2-2; V: TRBV6-5; DNA: TGTGCCAGCAGTTACACCCTGGGGTCCGGGGAGCTGTTTTTT; CDR3: CASSYTLGSGELFF
size: .; D: TRBD1; J: TRBJ1-1; V: TRBV11-2; DNA: TGTGCCAGCAGCCCGCCCGGGACAGGGACGGGGACTGAAGCTTTCTTT; CDR3: CASSPPGTGTGTEAFF
size: once; D: TRBD1; J: TRBJ2-7; V: TRBV18; DNA: TGTGCCAGCTCACCCGGGACAGGGGGATATTACGAGCAGTACTTC; CDR3: CASSPGTGGYYEQYF
size: .; D: TRBD2; J: TRBJ2-7; V: TRBV6-1; DNA: TGTGCCAGCACCGCGAGGACTAGCGACGAGCAGTACTTC; CDR3: CASTARTSDEQYF
size: few; D: TRBD2; J: TRBJ2-3; V: TRBV5-4; DNA: TGTGCCAGCAGCTTGGACTTGCGGGGGGCCTTGGATACGCAGTATTTT; CDR3: CASSLDLRGALDTQYF
size: .; D: TRBD2; J: TRBJ2-5; V: TRBV7-3; DNA: TGTGCCAGCAGCTTAGGCGGGAGACAAGAGACCCAGTACTTC; CDR3: CASSLGGRQETQYF
size: .; D: .; J: TRBJ1-5; V: TRBV21-1; DNA: TGTGCCAGCAGCAAAGCGAGGGATGTCGGCAATCAGCCCCAGCATTTT; CDR3: CASSKARDVGNQPQHF
size: .; D: .; J: TRBJ1-4; V: TRBV4-2; DNA: TGTGCCAGCAGCCAATGGGGGGGCACTAATGAAAAACTGTTTTTT; CDR3: CASSQWGGTNEKLFF
size: .; D: TRBD1; J: TRBJ2-7; V: TRBV29-1; DNA: TGCAGCGCAGAGGGACAGGGGTCCTACGAGCAGTACTTC; CDR3: CSAEGQGSYEQYF
size: .; D: TRBD2; J: TRBJ2-1; V: TRBV10-1; DNA: TGCGCCAGCAGTGAGGGACTAGCCAAAAAAGGGGATATTGATGAGCAGTTCTTC; CDR3: CASSEGLAKKGDIDEQFF
size: .; D: .; J: TRBJ2-3; V: TRBV6-1; DNA: TGTGCCAGCAGTGAACGATTCGGCAGCTCCACAGATACGCAGTATTTT; CDR3: CASSERFGSSTDTQYF
size: .; D: .; J: TRBJ2-3; V: TRBV7-9; DNA: TGTGCCAGCAGCTTAGCTAGTGGGACCGATACGCAGTATTTT; CDR3: CASSLASGTDTQYF
size: .; D: .; J: TRBJ2-1; V: TRBV4-1; DNA: TGCGCCAGCAGCCAAGATTTAGCGTCAAGGGTCGATGAGCAGTTCTTC; CDR3: CASSQDLASRVDEQFF
size: .; D: .; J: TRBJ1-5; V: TRBV2; DNA: TGTGCCAGCAGTGACTTGGGCGTTAGCAATCAGCCCCAGCATTTT; CDR3: CASSDLGVSNQPQHF
size: .; D: .; J: TRBJ1-3; V: TRBV6-6; DNA: TGTGCCAGCAGTTACGGGCAGGGAAACACCATATATTTT; CDR3: CASSYGQGNTIYF
size: .; D: .; J: TRBJ2-5; V: TRBV6-5; DNA: TGTGCCAGCTTAAATAGGGGCAGGTCAGAGACCCAGTACTTC; CDR3: CASLNRGRSETQYF
size: .; D: .; J: TRBJ1-1; V: TRBV28; DNA: TGTGCCAGCAGGCTAAGTACAGGGCCGAACACTGAAGCTTTCTTT; CDR3: CASRLSTGPNTEAFF
size: once; D: .; J: TRBJ2-7; V: TRBV6-1; DNA: TGTGCCAGCAGTGTGCCGACTAGTGCCTACGAGCAGTACTTC; CDR3: CASSVPTSAYEQYF
size: few; D: .; J: TRBJ2-7; V: TRBV4-1; DNA: TGCGCCAGCAGCCAGGAGCTAGCCCGGGACGAGCAGTACTTC; CDR3: CASSQELARDEQYF
size: .; D: TRBD1; J: TRBJ1-1; V: TRBV5-6; DNA: TGTGCCAGCAGCCCACAGGGGACCAACACTGAAGCTTTCTTT; CDR3: CASSPQGTNTEAFF
size: .; D: .; J: TRBJ1-2; V: TRBV29-1; DNA: TGCAGCGCAATGGTCGCCAAGGGCATGGATGGCTACACCTTC; CDR3: CSAMVAKGMDGYTF